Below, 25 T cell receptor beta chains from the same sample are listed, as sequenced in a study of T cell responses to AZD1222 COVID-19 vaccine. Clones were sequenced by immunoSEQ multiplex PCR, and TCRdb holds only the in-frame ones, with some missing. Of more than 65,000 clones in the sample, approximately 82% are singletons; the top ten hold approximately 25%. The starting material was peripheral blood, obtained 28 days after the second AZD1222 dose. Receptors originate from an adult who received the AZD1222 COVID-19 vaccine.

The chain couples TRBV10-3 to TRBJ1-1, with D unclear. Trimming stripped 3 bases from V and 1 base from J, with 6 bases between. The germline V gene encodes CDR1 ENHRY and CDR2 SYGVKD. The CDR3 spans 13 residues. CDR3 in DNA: TGTGCCATCAGTGATGCTGAGAACACTGAAGCTTTCTTT. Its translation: CAISDAENTEAFF.

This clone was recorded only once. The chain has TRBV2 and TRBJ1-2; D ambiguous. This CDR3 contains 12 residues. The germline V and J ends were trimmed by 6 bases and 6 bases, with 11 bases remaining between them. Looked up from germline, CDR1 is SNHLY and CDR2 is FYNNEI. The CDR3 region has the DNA TGTGCCAGCAGATCTGGGGTGGATGGCTACACCTTC. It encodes CASRSGVDGYTF. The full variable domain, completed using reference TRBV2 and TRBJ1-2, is EPEVTQTPSHQVTQMGQEVILRCVPISNHLYFYWYRQILGQKVEFLVSFYNNEISEKSEIFDDQFSVERPDGSNFTLKIRSTKLEDSAMYFCASRSGVDGYTFGSGTRLTVV.

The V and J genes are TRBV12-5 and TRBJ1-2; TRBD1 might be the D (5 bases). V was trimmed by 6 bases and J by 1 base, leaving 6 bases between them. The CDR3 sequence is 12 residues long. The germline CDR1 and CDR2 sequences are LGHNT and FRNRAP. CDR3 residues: CASGGVNYGYTF. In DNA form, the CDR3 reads TGTGCTAGTGGGGGGGTTAACTATGGCTACACCTTC. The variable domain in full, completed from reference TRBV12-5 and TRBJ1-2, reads DARVTQTPRHKVTEMGQEVTMRCQPILGHNTVFWYRQTMMQGLELLAYFRNRAPLDDSGMPKDRFSAEMPDATLATLKIQPSEPRDSAVYFCASGGVNYGYTFGSGTRLTVV.

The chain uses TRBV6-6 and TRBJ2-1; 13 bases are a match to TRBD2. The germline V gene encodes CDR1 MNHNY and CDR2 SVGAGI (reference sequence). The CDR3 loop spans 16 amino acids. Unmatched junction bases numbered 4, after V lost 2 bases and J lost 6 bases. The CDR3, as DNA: TGTGCCAGCAGTTACCCCCGGACTAGCGGGGGCAATGAGCAGTTCTTC. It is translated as CASSYPRTSGGNEQFF.

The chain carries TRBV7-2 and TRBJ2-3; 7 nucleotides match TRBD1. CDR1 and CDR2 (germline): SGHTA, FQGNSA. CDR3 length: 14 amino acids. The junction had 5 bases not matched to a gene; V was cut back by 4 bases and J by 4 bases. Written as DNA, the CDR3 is TGTGCCAGCAGCTATGACAGGGCCGCAGATACGCAGTATTTT. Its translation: CASSYDRAADTQYF.

The CDR3 nucleotides are TGTGCCAGCTCAGCCTCTGACGGCTACGAGCAGTACTTC. Its translation: CASSASDGYEQYF. The chain combines TRBV18 with TRBJ2-7; D is undetermined. The CDR3 has 13 amino acids. In germline, CDR1 is KGHSH, CDR2 LQKENI. V lost 5 bases, J lost 3 bases, and 11 bases lay in between. The whole variable domain, filled in from reference TRBV18 and TRBJ2-7, reads NAGVMQNPRHLVRRRGQEARLRCSPMKGHSHVYWYRQLPEEGLKFMVYLQKENIIDESGMPKERFSAEFPKEGPSILRIQQVVRGDSAAYFCASSASDGYEQYFGPGTRLTVT.

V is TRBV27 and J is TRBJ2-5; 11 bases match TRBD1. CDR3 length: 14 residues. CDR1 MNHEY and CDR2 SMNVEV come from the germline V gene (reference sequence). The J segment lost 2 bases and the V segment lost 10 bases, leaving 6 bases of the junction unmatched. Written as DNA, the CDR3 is TGTGCCACGATGAGGGACAGGGGGCAAGAGACCCAGTACTTC. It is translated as CATMRDRGQETQYF.

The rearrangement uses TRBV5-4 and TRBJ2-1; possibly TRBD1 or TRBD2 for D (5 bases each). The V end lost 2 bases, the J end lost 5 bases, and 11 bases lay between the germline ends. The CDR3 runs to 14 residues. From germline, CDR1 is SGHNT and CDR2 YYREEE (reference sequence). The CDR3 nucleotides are TGTGCCAGCAGCTTAGGGACGCTCAACAATGAGCAGTTCTTC. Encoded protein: CASSLGTLNNEQFF.

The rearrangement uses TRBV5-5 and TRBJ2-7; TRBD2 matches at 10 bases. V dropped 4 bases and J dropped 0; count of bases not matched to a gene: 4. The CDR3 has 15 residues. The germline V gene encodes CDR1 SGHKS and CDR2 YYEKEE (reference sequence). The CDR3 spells CASSNLAGVSYEQYF. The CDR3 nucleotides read TGTGCCAGCAGCAACCTAGCGGGGGTCTCCTACGAGCAGTACTTC.

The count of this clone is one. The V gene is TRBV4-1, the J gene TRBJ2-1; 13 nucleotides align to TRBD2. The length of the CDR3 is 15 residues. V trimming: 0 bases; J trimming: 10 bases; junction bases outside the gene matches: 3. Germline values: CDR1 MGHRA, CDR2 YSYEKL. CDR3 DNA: TGCGCCAGCAGCCAAGAGGGACTAGCGGGAAACGAGCAGTTCTTC. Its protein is CASSQEGLAGNEQFF.

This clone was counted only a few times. The CDR3 DNA sequence: TGTGCCAGCAGTCCGGGACCTTCCACTGAGCAGTTCTTC. It encodes CASSPGPSTEQFF. This rearrangement joins TRBV12-3 or TRBV12-4 to TRBJ2-1; D is perhaps TRBD1 or TRBD2 (5 bases each). This CDR3 comprises 13 residues. With 5 bases removed from V and 9 bases from J, the gap between germline ends came to 14 bases.

In DNA form, the CDR3 reads TGTGCCAGCGGGTACAGCACAGATACGCAGTATTTT. It translates to CASGYSTDTQYF. This chain joins TRBV2 and TRBJ2-3; unclear D gene. The CDR3 is made up of 12 amino acids. CDR1 is SNHLY, CDR2 FYNNEI, per germline. Trimming pared 8 bases from V and 0 bases from J, leaving 6 bases between.

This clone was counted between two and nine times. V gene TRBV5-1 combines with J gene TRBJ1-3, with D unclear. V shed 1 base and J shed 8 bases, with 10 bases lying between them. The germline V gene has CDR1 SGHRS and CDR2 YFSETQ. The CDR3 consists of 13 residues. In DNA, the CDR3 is TGCGCCAGCAGCTTGAGATTTGAGGACACCATATATTTT. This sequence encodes CASSLRFEDTIYF.

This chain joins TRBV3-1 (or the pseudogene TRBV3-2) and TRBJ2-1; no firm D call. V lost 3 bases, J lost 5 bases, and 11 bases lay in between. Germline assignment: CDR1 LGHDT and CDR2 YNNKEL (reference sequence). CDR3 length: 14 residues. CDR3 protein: CASSQIGRNNEQFF. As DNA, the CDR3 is TGTGCCAGCAGCCAGATCGGAAGAAACAATGAGCAGTTCTTC.

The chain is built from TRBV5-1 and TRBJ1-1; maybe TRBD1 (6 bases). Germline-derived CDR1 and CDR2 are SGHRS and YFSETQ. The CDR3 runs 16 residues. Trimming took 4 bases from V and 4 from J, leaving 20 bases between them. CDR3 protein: CASSVSSGAVGTEAFF. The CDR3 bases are TGCGCCAGCAGCGTTTCGTCAGGGGCGGTGGGCACTGAAGCTTTCTTT.

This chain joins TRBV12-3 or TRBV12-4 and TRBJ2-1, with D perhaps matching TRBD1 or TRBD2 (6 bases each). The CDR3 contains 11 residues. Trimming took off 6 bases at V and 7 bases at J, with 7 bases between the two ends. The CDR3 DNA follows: TGTGCCAGCAGAGGGGGGAATGAGCAGTTCTTC. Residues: CASRGGNEQFF.

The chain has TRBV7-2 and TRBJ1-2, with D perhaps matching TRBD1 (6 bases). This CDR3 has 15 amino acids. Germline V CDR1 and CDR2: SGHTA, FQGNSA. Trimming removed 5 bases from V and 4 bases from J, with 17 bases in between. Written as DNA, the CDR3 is TGTGCCAGCAGCCGGGGAACAGGGTTGGGCTATGGCTACACCTTC. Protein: CASSRGTGLGYGYTF.

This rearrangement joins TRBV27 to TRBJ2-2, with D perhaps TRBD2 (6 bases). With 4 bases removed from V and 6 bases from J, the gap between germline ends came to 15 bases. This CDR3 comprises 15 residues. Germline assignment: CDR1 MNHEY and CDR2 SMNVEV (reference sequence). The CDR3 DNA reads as TGTGCCAGCAGTTCCTCGGGACTGCACCCCGGGGAGCTGTTTTTT. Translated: CASSSSGLHPGELFF.

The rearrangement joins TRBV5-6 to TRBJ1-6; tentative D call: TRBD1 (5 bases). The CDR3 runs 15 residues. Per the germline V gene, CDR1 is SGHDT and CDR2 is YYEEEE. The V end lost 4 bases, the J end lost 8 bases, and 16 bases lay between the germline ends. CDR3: CASSPPGRGHSPLHF. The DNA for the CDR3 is TGTGCCAGCAGCCCCCCGGGGAGGGGTCATTCACCCCTCCACTTT.

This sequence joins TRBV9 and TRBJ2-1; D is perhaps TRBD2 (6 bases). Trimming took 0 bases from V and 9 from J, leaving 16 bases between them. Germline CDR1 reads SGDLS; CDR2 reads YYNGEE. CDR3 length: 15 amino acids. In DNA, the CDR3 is TGTGCCAGCAGCGTAGTTAATGGACTAATCGGTGAGCAGTTCTTC. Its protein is CASSVVNGLIGEQFF.

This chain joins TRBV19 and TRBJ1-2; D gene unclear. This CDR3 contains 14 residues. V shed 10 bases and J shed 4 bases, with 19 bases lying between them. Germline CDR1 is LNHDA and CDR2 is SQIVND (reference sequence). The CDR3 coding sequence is TGTGCCACCCGTGGACCTCTACGTGCCTATGGCTACACCTTC. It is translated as CATRGPLRAYGYTF.

As DNA, the CDR3 is TGTGCCAGCAGTTACTTGGATTACAATCAGCCCCAGCATTTT. It codes for CASSYLDYNQPQHF. The chain recombines TRBV6-2 or TRBV6-3 with TRBJ1-5; D gene unclear. The CDR3 is 14 residues long. The germline V and J ends were trimmed by 1 base and 3 bases, with 7 bases remaining between them. Germline values: CDR1 MNHEY, CDR2 SVGEGT.

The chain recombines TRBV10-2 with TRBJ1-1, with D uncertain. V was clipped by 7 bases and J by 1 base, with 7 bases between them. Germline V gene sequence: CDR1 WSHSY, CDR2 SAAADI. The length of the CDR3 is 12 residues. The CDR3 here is CASISGNTEAFF. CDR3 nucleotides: TGCGCCAGCATATCCGGGAACACTGAAGCTTTCTTT.

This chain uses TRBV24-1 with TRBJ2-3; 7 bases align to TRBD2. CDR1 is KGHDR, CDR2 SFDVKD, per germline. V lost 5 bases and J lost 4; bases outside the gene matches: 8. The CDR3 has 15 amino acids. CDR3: CATSVSGEGSDTQYF. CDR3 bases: TGTGCCACCAGTGTGTCGGGGGAGGGATCAGATACGCAGTATTTT.

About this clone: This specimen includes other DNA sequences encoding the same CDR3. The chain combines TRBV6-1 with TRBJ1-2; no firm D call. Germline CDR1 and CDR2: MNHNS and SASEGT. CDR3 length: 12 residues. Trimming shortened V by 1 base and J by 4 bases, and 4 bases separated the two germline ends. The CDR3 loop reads CASSEGPYGYTF. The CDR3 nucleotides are TGTGCCAGCAGTGAAGGGCCCTATGGCTACACCTTC.